A selection of T cell receptor beta chains follows, all from one sample in a study of shared clonotypes between healthy human individuals. Some clones are missing from TCRdb's copy, which holds only in-frame ones; the method was immunoSEQ multiplex PCR. Of millions of clones listed, approximately 95% are singletons. What was sequenced was naive CD8+ T cells sorted from blood. The receptor set was obtained from a man between 18 and 35 years old in good health. CDR3s include the opening cysteine and the closing phenylalanine or tryptophan. A D gene is named only where the DNA matches it firmly. Only part of the rows carry a size: once, few, many, or a class if the clone is expanded.

CDR3 | DNA | D | size | J | V
CASSVEREGETQYF | TGTGCCAGCAGCGTAGAGCGGGAGGGAGAGACCCAGTACTTC | TRBD2 | . | TRBJ2-5 | TRBV9
CASSPPGTQYF | TGTGCCAGCAGCCCGCCGGGGACGCAGTATTTT | . | . | TRBJ2-3 | TRBV11-2
CASSGTSYEQYF | TGTGCCAGCAGCGGGACCTCCTACGAGCAGTACTTC | . | . | TRBJ2-7 | TRBV9
CASSQDRPSGSGGEQYF | TGCGCCAGCAGCCAAGATAGGCCCAGCGGGAGTGGAGGGGAGCAGTACTTC | TRBD2 | . | TRBJ2-7 | TRBV4-1
CASSSSTTGSATQYF | TGTGCCAGCAGTTCATCGACGACAGGGAGCGCAACCCAGTACTTC | TRBD1 | . | TRBJ2-5 | TRBV27
CASSYGVNEKLFF | TGTGCCAGCAGTTATGGCGTTAATGAAAAACTGTTTTTT | . | . | TRBJ1-4 | TRBV6-5
CASSRTGGDGYTF | TGCGCCAGCAGCCGTACAGGGGGCGACGGCTACACCTTC | TRBD1 | . | TRBJ1-2 | TRBV5-1
CASSLKQGESYTGELFF | TGCGCCAGCAGCTTGAAACAGGGGGAGTCTTACACCGGGGAGCTGTTTTTT | TRBD1 | once | TRBJ2-2 | TRBV5-1
CASSSSGKETQYF | TGTGCCAGCAGCTCTAGCGGGAAAGAGACCCAGTACTTC | TRBD2 | . | TRBJ2-5 | TRBV7-3
CASAKGTGELFF | TGTGCCAGCGCGAAGGGTACCGGGGAGCTGTTTTTT | . | . | TRBJ2-2 | TRBV2
CASALNPLGAYEQYF | TGTGCCAGTGCCCTCAACCCGTTGGGGGCCTACGAGCAGTACTTC | . | . | TRBJ2-7 | TRBV19
CASSLAQGRDTEAFF | TGTGCCAGCAGCTTAGCACAGGGACGTGACACTGAAGCTTTCTTT | . | . | TRBJ1-1 | TRBV7-9
CASSLGEQGAYEQYF | TGTGCCAGCAGCTTGGGGGAACAGGGGGCCTACGAGCAGTACTTC | TRBD1 | . | TRBJ2-7 | TRBV7-8
CASSLEDFYGYTF | TGTGCCAGCAGCTTGGAAGACTTCTATGGCTACACCTTC | . | . | TRBJ1-2 | TRBV5-5
CASSLSIAGENEQYF | TGTGCCAGCAGTTTATCGATAGCGGGAGAAAACGAGCAGTACTTC | TRBD2 | . | TRBJ2-7 | TRBV27
CASSSAGGGPSYEQYF | TGTGCCAGCAGTTCCGCCGGGGGCGGCCCCTCCTACGAGCAGTACTTC | . | once | TRBJ2-7 | TRBV28